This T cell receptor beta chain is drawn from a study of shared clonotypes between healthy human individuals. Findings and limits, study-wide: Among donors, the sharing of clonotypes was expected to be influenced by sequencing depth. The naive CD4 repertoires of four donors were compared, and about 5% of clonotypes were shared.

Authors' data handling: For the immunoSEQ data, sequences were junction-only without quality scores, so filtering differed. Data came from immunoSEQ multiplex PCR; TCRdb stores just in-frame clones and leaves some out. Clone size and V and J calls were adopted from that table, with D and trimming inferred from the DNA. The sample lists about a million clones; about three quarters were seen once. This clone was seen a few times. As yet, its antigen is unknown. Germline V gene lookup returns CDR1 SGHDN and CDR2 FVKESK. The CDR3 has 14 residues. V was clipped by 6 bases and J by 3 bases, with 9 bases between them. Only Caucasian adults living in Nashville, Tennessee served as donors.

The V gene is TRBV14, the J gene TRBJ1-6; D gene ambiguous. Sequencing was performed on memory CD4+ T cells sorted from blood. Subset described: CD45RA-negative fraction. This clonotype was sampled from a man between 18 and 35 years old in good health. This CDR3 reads CASSNTVYNSPLHF. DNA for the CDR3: TGTGCCAGCAGTAATACAGTCTATAATTCACCCCTCCACTTT.